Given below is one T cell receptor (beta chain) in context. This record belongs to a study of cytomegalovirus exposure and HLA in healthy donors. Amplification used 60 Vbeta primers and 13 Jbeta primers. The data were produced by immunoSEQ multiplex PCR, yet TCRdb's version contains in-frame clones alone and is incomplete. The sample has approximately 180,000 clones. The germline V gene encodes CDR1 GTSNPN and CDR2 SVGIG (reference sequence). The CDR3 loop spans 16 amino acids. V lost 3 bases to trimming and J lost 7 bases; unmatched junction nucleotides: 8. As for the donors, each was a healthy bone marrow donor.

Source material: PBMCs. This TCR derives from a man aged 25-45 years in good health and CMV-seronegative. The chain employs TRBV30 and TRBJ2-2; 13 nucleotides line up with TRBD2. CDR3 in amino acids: CAWSALAGGLGGELFF. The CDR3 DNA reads TGTGCCTGGAGCGCACTAGCGGGGGGGCTTGGCGGGGAGCTGTTTTTT.